This T cell receptor (beta chain) came from a study of shared clonotypes between healthy human individuals. Study in general: A couple of women and a few men aged 18 to 49 made up the donors.

Sequencing was performed with immunoSEQ multiplex PCR; in TCRdb, only in-frame clones are kept and a portion is missing. The sample has nearly 600,000 clones; 95% to 96% are singletons. Overall study findings and caveats: When naive CD4 clonotypes were compared across a few donors, around 5% were shared. An expected dependence of interdonor clonotype sharing on sequencing depth was noted.

In the case of this clone: What it binds is unknown.

Terminally differentiated effector memory CD45RA+ cells were excluded by CCR7 positive selection of CD45RO-negative cells. The CDR3 runs 14 residues. Trimming cost V 6 bases and J 7 bases, with 15 bases left between them. Germline V gives CDR1 SGHVS, CDR2 FQNEAQ. This chain uses TRBV7-8 with TRBJ1-4; tentatively, D is TRBD1 (5 bases). The specimen was naive CD8+ T cells sorted from blood. This clonotype originated in a woman aged 25 to 45 in good health. The CDR3, as DNA: TGTGCCAGCAGTCCTTGGGGGAGTGGTGAAAAACTGTTTTTT. Its protein product is CASSPWGSGEKLFF.